This T cell receptor beta chain was obtained from a study of T cell repertoires in cytomegalovirus infection. This clonotype was detected a few times. CDR3 length: 13 residues. Trimming stripped 3 bases from V and 4 bases from J, with 9 bases between. CDR1 is LNHDA, CDR2 SQIVND, per germline (reference sequence). TCRdb re-called the reads through MiXCR, storing one row per CDR3 protein. Of some 200,000 distinct CDR3 sequences in the sample, less than 9.5% were seen once. The sequence came from a human donor in good health (CMV status not recorded). Some clones in this sample may be carry-over from other donors' samples. This chain links TRBV19 with TRBJ1-2; D not certain. The material sequenced was PBMCs. This chain's CDR3 is CASSMGGTYGYTF. In DNA form, the CDR3 reads TGTGCCAGTAGTATGGGAGGAACCTATGGCTACACCTTC.